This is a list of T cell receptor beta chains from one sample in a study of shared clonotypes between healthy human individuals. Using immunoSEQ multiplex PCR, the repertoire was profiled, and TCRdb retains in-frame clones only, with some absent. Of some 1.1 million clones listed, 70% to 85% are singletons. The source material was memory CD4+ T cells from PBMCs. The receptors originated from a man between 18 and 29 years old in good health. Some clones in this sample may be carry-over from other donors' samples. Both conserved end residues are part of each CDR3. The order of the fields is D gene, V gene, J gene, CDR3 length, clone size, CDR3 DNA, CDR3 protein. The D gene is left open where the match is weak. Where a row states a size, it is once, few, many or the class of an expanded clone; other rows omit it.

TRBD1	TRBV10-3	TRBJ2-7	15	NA	TGTGCCATCAGGGGTACAGGGGCCTCTCCCTACGAGCAGTACTTC	CAIRGTGASPYEQYF
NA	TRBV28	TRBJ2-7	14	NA	TGTGCCAGCGAAACTGGGCGGAGCTCCTACGAGCAGTACTTC	CASETGRSSYEQYF
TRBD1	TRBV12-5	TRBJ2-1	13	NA	TGTGCTAGTGGTTCCCTACAGGGGGATGAGCAGTTCTTC	CASGSLQGDEQFF
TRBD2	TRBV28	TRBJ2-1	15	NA	TGTGCCAGCAGTTCGGGAGGTAGCTCCTACAATGAGCAGTTCTTC	CASSSGGSSYNEQFF
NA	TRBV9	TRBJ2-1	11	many	TGTGCCAGCAGCCGCAACACTGAGCAGTTCTTC	CASSRNTEQFF
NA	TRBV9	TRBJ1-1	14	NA	TGTGCCAGCAGCGTAGGCCCTGGTAACACTGAAGCTTTCTTT	CASSVGPGNTEAFF
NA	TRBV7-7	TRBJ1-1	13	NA	TGTGCCAGCAGCAGGGAGTTGGGCCGCGAAGCTTTCTTT	CASSRELGREAFF
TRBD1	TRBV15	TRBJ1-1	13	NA	TGTGCCACCAGCATCCGGACAGGGGATGAAGCTTTCTTT	CATSIRTGDEAFF
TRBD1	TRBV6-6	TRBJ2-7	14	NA	TGTGCCAGCAGCCTCCGACAGGGTACCTACGAGCAGTACTTC	CASSLRQGTYEQYF
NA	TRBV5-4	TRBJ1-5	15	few	TGTGCCAGCAGCCCTGGGAGGGGACACAATCAGCCCCAGCATTTT	CASSPGRGHNQPQHF
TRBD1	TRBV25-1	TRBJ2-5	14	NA	TGTGCCAGCAGTGGGGACAGGGTGATCGAGACCCAGTACTTC	CASSGDRVIETQYF
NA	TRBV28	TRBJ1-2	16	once	TGTGCCAGCAGTCCCCCCCGGTCAGGAGCTAACTATGGCTACACCTTC	CASSPPRSGANYGYTF
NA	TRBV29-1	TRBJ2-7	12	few	TGCAGCGTAGGCAAGGGGTTCTACGAGCAGTACTTC	CSVGKGFYEQYF
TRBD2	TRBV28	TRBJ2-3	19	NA	TGTGCCAGCAGTCCTCCGCAGGGACTAGCGGGAGGGCCCAAAGATACGCAGTATTTT	CASSPPQGLAGGPKDTQYF
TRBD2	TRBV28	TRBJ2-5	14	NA	TGTGCCAGCAGTAGCGGGACTAAGAGAGAGACCCAGTACTTC	CASSSGTKRETQYF
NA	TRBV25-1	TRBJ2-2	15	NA	TGTGCCAGCAGTGGGACAGATAAGGGGACCGGGGAGCTGTTTTTT	CASSGTDKGTGELFF
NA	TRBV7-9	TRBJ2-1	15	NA	TGTGCCAGCAGCCGCGGGGTGGGCGGGCCTAATGAGCAGTTCTTC	CASSRGVGGPNEQFF
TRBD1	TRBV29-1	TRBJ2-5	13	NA	TGCAGCGTTGACAGGGGGCGACAAGAGACCCAGTACTTC	CSVDRGRQETQYF
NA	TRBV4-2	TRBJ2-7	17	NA	TGTGCCAGCAGCCACCCGAATTCCCGGGACACTTACTACGAGCAGTACTTC	CASSHPNSRDTYYEQYF
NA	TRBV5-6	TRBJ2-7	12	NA	TGTGCCAGCAGCTTTACAGGGTACGAGCAGTACTTC	CASSFTGYEQYF
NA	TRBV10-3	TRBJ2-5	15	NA	TGTGCCATCAGTGAGTCGAGTTTAGGAGAAGAGACCCAGTACTTC	CAISESSLGEETQYF
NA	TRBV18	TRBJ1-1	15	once	TGTGCCAGCTCACCGAAGGGGTCCCCTCTTGCTGAAGCTTTCTTT	CASSPKGSPLAEAFF